This TCR beta chain comes out of a study of cytomegalovirus exposure and HLA in healthy donors. Study observations and caveats: Later analysis indicated greater clonal expansion among HLA-associated TCR beta chains than among equally common other chains.

V was trimmed by 1 base and J by 1 base, leaving 13 bases between them. Germline V gene data show CDR1 as SGDLS and CDR2 as YYNGEE. The CDR3 runs 16 residues. Concerning this clone: Its matching antigen is unknown.

Primers included in the PCR were 60 Vbeta and 13 Jbeta primers. Clones were read by immunoSEQ multiplex PCR, and TCRdb kept only the in-frame ones, dropping some. The table records 150,000 to 200,000 clones, 60% to 85% of them present only once. Healthy bone marrow donors made up the cohort. The sequencing input was PBMCs. The source of this sequence is a woman aged 25 to 45 in good health and CMV-seronegative. V gene TRBV9 combines with J gene TRBJ2-3, with D unclear. The CDR3: CASSVTSRMGTDTQYF. The CDR3 nucleotides are TGTGCCAGCAGCGTAACTTCGCGGATGGGCACAGATACGCAGTATTTT.